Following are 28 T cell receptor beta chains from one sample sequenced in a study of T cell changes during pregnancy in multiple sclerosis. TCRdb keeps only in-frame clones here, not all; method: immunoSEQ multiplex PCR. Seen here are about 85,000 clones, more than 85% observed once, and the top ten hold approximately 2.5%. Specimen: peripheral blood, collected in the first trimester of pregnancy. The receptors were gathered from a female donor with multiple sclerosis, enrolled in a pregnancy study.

CDR3 in DNA: TGTGCCAGTAGTATTGTGGCAGACTATAGCAATCAGCCCCAGCATTTT. Protein product: CASSIVADYSNQPQHF. This rearrangement joins TRBV19 to TRBJ1-5; no firm D call. The V end lost 3 bases, the J end lost 0 bases, and 12 bases lay between the germline ends. Germline lookup yields CDR1 LNHDA and CDR2 SQIVND (reference sequence). CDR3 length: 16 residues.

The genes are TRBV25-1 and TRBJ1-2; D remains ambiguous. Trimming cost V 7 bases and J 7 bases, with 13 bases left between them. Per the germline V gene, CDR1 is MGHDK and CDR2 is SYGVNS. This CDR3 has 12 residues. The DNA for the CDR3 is TGTGCCAGCACACATGGGCAAAGTGGCTACACCTTC. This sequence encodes CASTHGQSGYTF.

The CDR3 loop is CASSPQTGVGTDTQYF. In DNA, the CDR3 is TGTGCCAGCAGCCCTCAAACAGGGGTGGGCACAGATACGCAGTATTTT. The V and J genes are TRBV5-6 and TRBJ2-3; 7 positions match TRBD1. V gave up 4 bases and J gave up 1 base; unmatched junction bases: 9. Germline CDR1 SGHDT, CDR2 YYEEEE. This CDR3 comprises 16 residues.

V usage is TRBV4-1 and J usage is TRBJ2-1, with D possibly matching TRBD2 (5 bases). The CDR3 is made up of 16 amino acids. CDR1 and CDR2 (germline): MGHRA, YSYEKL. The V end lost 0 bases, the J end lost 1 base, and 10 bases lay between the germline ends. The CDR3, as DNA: TGCGCCAGCAGCCAAGATAACGGGAAATCCTACAATGAGCAGTTCTTC. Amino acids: CASSQDNGKSYNEQFF.

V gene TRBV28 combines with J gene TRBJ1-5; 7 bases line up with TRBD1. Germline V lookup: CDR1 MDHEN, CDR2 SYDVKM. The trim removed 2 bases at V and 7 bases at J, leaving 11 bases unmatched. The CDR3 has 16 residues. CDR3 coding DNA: TGTGCCAGCAGTTTACCTAGCACAGGGGCTAGGCAGCCCCAGCATTTT. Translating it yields CASSLPSTGARQPQHF.

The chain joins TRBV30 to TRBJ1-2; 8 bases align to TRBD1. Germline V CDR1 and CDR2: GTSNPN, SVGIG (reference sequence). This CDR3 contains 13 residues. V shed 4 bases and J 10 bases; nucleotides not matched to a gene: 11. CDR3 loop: CAWTLVGTGYYTF. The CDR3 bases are TGTGCCTGGACCTTAGTAGGGACAGGATACTACACCTTC.

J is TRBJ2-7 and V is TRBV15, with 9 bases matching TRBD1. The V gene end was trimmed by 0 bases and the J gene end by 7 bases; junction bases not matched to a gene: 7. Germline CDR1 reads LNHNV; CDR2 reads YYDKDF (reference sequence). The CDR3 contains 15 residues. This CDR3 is CATSRDGTGSGEQYF. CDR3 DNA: TGTGCCACCAGCAGAGATGGGACAGGGTCGGGTGAGCAGTACTTC.

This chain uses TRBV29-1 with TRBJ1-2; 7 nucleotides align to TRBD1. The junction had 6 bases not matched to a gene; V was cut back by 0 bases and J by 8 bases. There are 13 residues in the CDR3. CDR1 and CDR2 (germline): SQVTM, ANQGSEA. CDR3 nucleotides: TGCAGCGTTGAAGACAGGGGGGTTAAAGGCTACACCTTC. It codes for CSVEDRGVKGYTF.

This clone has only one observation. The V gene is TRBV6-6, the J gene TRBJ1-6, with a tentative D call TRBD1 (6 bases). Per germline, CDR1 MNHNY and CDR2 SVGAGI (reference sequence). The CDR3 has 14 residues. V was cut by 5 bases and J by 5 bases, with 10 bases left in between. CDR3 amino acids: CASSPTGDNSPLHF. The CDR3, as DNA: TGTGCCAGCAGTCCGACAGGTGATAATTCACCCCTCCACTTT.

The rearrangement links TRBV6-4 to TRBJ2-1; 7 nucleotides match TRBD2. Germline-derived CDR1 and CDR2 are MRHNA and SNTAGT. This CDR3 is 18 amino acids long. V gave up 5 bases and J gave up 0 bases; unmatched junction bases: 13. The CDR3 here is CASSPYPVIAGSYNEQFF. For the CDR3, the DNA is TGTGCCAGCAGTCCCTACCCCGTTATAGCGGGCTCCTACAATGAGCAGTTCTTC.

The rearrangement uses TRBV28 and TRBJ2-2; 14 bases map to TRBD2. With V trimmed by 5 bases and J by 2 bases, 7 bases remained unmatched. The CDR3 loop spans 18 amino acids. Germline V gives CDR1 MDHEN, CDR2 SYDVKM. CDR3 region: CASSPLGTSGGNTGELFF. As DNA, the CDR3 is TGTGCCAGCAGTCCCCTCGGGACTAGCGGGGGAAACACCGGGGAGCTGTTTTTT.

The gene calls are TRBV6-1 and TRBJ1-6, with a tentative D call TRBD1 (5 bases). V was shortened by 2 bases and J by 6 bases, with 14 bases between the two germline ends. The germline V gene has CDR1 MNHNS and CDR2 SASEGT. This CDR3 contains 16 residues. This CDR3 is CASSEYLVDINSPLHF. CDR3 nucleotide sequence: TGTGCCAGCAGTGAATATTTGGTGGACATTAATTCACCCCTCCACTTT.

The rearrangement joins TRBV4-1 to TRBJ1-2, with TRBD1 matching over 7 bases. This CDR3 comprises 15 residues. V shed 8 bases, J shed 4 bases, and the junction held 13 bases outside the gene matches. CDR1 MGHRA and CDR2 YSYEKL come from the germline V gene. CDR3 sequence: CASGGRGSFTYGYTF. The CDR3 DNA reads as TGCGCCAGCGGCGGCAGGGGGTCTTTCACCTATGGCTACACCTTC.

The CDR3 nucleotides read TGTGCCTGGAGTTTACAGCTGACTGAAGCTTTCTTT. Encoded protein: CAWSLQLTEAFF. The V and J genes are TRBV30 and TRBJ1-1, with D unresolved. This CDR3 comprises 12 residues. From germline, CDR1 is GTSNPN and CDR2 SVGIG (reference sequence). Trimming took off 2 bases at V and 5 bases at J, with 9 bases between the two ends.

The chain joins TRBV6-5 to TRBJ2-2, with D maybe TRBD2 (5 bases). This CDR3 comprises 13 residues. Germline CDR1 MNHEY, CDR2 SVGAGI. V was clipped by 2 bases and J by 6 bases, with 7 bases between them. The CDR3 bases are TGTGCCAGCAGTTACGCCGGGGCCGGGGAGCTGTTTTTT. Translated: CASSYAGAGELFF.

The CDR3 nucleotides read TGTGCCAGCAGCCCGGATGGGGCTAGCGGGAGGGCCGGCCAATTCTTC. Its protein product is CASSPDGASGRAGQFF. The V and J genes are TRBV7-2 and TRBJ2-1; 12 positions agree with TRBD2. Trimming at V came to 5 bases and at J to 16 bases, leaving 18 bases not matched to a gene. This CDR3 region has 16 residues. Germline V gives CDR1 SGHTA, CDR2 FQGNSA. Filled out from reference TRBV7-2 and TRBJ2-1, the complete variable domain reads GAGVSQSPSNKVTEKGKDVELRCDPISGHTALYWYRQSLGQGLEFLIYFQGNSAPDKSGLPSDRFSAERTGGSVSTLTIQRTQQEDSAVYLCASSPDGASGRAGQFFGPGTRLTVL.

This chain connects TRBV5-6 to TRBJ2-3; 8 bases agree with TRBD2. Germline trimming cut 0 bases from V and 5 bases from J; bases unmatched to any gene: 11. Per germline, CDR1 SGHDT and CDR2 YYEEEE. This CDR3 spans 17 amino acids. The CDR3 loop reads CASSLGFTGGPGDTQYF. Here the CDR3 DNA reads TGTGCCAGCAGCTTGGGCTTCACGGGAGGGCCCGGAGATACGCAGTATTTT.

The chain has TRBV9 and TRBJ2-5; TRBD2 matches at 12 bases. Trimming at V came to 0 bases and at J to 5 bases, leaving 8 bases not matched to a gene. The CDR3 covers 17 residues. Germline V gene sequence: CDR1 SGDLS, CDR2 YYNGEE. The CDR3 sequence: CASSVGASGRAWETQYF. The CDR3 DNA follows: TGTGCCAGCAGCGTAGGGGCTAGCGGGAGGGCGTGGGAGACCCAGTACTTC. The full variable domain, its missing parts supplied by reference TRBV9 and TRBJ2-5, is DSGVTQTPKHLITATGQRVTLRCSPRSGDLSVYWYQQSLDQGLQFLIQYYNGEERAKGNILERFSAQQFPDLHSELNLSSLELGDSALYFCASSVGASGRAWETQYFGPGTRLLVL.

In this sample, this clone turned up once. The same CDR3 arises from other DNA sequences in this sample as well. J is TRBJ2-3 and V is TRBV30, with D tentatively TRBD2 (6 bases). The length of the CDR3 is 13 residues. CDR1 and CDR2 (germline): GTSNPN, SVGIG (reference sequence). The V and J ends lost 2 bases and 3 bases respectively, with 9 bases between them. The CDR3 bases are TGTGCCTGGAGTAGGAGGGGTACAGATACGCAGTATTTT. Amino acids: CAWSRRGTDTQYF.

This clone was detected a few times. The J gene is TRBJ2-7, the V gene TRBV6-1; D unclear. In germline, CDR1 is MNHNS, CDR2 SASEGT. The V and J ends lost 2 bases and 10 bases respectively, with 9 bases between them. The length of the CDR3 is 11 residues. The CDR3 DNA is TGTGCCAGCAGTGAACGGCAGGCCCAGTACTTC. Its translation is CASSERQAQYF.

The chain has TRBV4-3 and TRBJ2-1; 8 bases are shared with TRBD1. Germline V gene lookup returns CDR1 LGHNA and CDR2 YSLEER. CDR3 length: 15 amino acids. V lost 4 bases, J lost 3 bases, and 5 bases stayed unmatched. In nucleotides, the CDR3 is TGCGCCAGCAGCCGAGACAGGGGAGACTACAATGAGCAGTTCTTC. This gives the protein CASSRDRGDYNEQFF.

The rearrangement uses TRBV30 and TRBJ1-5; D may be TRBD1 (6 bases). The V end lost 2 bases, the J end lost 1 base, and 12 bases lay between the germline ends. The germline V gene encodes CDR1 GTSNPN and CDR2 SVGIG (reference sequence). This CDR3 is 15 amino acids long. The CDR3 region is CAWSTRTESNQPQHF. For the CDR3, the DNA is TGTGCCTGGAGTACCCGGACAGAGAGCAATCAGCCCCAGCATTTT.

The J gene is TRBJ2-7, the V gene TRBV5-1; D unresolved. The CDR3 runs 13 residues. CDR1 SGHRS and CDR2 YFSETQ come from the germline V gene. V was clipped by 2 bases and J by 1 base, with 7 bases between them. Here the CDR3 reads CASSFRSSYEQYF. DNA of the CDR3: TGCGCCAGCAGCTTCCGGAGTTCCTACGAGCAGTACTTC.

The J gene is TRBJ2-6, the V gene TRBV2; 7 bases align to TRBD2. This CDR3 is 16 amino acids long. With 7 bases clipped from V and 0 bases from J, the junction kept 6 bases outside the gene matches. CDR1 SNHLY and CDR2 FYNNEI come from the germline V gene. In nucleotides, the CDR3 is TGTGCCAGCATTGGGACTACAAACTCTGGGGCCAACGTCCTGACTTTC. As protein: CASIGTTNSGANVLTF.

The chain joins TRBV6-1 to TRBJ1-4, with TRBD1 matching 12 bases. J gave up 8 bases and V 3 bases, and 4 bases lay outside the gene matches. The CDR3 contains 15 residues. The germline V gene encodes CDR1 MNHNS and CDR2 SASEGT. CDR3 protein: CASSDRDRGREKLFF. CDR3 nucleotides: TGTGCCAGCAGTGACCGGGACAGGGGGCGCGAAAAACTGTTTTTT.

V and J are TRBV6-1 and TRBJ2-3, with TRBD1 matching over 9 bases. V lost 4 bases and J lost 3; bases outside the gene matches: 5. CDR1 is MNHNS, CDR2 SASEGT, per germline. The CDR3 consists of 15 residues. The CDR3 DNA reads TGTGCCAGCAGTGGCACAGGGGGCGCGACAGATACGCAGTATTTT. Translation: CASSGTGGATDTQYF.

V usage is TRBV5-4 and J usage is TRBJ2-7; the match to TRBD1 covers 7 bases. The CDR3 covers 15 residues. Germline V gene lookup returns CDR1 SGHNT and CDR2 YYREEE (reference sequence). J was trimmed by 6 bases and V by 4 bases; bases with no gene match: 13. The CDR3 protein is CASSAGDRVIREQYF. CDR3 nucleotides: TGTGCCAGCAGCGCGGGCGACAGGGTTATTCGCGAGCAGTACTTC.

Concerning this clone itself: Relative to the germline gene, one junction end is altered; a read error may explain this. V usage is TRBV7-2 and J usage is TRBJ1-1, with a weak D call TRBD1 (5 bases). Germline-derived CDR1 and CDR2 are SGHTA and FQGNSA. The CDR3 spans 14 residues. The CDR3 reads CASSLAGRQFGAGF. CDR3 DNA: TGTGCCAGCAGCTTAGCAGGCCGGCAGTTTGGGGCAGGGTTT.